This entry is about one TCR beta chain. The antigen it binds to is not known. At one boundary the junction diverges from the germline segment, which might be a read error. Counted from cysteine to phenylalanine, this CDR3 has 11 amino acids. Only the CDR3 part of the read is kept: 33 bases, read in frame from the first base. The germline V gene specifies SNHLY as CDR1 and FYNNEI as CDR2. Library generation was performed with the immunoSEQ multiplex PCR assay. Roughly 10^5 TCR templates per sample were assayed on the deep sequencing platform. Genomic DNA extracted from sorted T cells was the material used for TCRbeta CDR3 sequencing. The source study handled its data this way. The R programming language was used for clonal analysis of the TCRbeta CDR3 data. Alloreactive CD4+ and CD8+ clones were defined by comparing unstimulated samples with post-reaction CFSE-low samples. Regulatory or non-regulatory origin of alloreactive CD4+ clones was assigned by matching sequences to the sorted unstimulated Treg and non-Treg repertoires. As stored in TCRdb, this immuneACCESS dataset retains in-frame rearrangements with V and J assigned. A fraction of the clones does not appear; measured against another copy, unresolved V genes explain less than half of the discrepancy, and the remainder lacks a known reason. Clone size and V and J calls were adopted from that table, with D and trimming inferred from the DNA. The sample includes around 86,000 clones, with about 93% observed a single time. The ten biggest clones cover around 0.3% of the sample.

This sample stems from a study of siplizumab effects on memory and regulatory T cells (dated by TCRdb to between 2018 and 2021). With regard to the full study: The study looked at the effect of siplizumab, an anti-CD2 antibody, on alloreactive T-cell subsets in allogeneic mixed lymphocyte reactions made from human PBMCs. Points the paper makes about the study in general: Whether proliferating Tregs from siplizumab cultures were suppressive was not functionally confirmed. Of the alloreactive CD4+ clones that could be mapped, the Treg-derived share averaged about 63% with siplizumab compared with around 27% in control reactions. About 75-97% of proliferating CD4+ or CD8+ clones could not be given a naive or memory phenotype. Compared with memory T cells, unstimulated naive T cells appeared more diverse, and naive cells seemed to make a substantial contribution to the alloresponse. Sequences below about 10^-5 frequency were poorly captured, so only a minor fraction of alloreactive clones could be mapped to unstimulated subsets. The cumulative frequency of alloreactive sequences that could be traced back to unstimulated CD4+ memory T cells was significantly reduced by siplizumab.

Sorted unstimulated T cells and proliferating T cells recovered from mixed lymphocyte reactions underwent TCRbeta CDR3 sequencing. Fresh whole blood from fewer than 11 HLA-typed healthy donors served as the source for isolating PBMCs. To map where alloreactive clones came from, CD4+ non-regulatory T cells in the unstimulated state were FACS-sorted. The clonotype comes from a human donor in good health. Sequencing was done on a sample of non-Treg CD4+ T cells sorted from blood. What the cell subset or site label conveys for this sample: FACS-sorted unstimulated CD4+ non-regulatory T cells. The chain couples TRBV2 to TRBJ1-2, with the D gene not clear enough to name. The DNA sequence is given as TGTGCCAGCGGTGACACCTATGGCTACACCTTC. It is translated as CASGDTYGYTF. The reference TRBV2 and TRBJ1-2 proteins fill in what lies around the CDR3, so the full variable domain reads EPEVTQTPSHQVTQMGQEVILRCVPISNHLYFYWYRQILGQKVEFLVSFYNNEISEKSEIFDDQFSVERPDGSNFTLKIRSTKLEDSAMYFCASGDTYGYTFGSGTRLTVV.